The next 7 T cell receptor beta chains were all read from a single sample in a study of HIV-infected patients and healthy controls. The repertoire came from unfractionated whole blood and reflected all unsorted peripheral T cells. Reverse transcription used around 500 ng RNA and constant-region primers for alpha and beta. Separate chain-specific third strand synthesis with multiplexing indices produced the alpha and beta libraries. One entry per CDR3 protein results from TCRdb running MiXCR on the 5' RACE reads. The table lists some 19,000 distinct CDR3 sequences, around 10% of them singletons, with approximately 2.5% in the top ten. Specimen: blood. The receptors stem from an adult in good health.

This clonotype came up many times. The chain carries TRBV20-1 and TRBJ2-1, with a possible D match to TRBD2 (6 bases). Germline values: CDR1 DFQATT, CDR2 SNEGSKA (reference sequence). V was clipped by 6 bases and J by 4 bases, with 19 bases between them. This CDR3 has 15 residues. This CDR3 reads CSAKTGLLPYNEQFF. The CDR3 DNA sequence: TGCAGTGCCAAAACGGGACTGCTACCTTACAATGAGCAGTTCTTC.

In its sample, this clonotype was seen many times. The junction departs from the called germline gene at one end, perhaps through a read error. The rearrangement joins TRBV10-3 to TRBJ1-2, with D possibly matching TRBD1 (5 bases). Per the germline V gene, CDR1 is ENHRY and CDR2 is SYGVKD. The CDR3 covers 12 residues. The DNA of the CDR3 is TGTGCCATCAGTGAGTCGGGGCAAGGATTAATCTTC. It yields the protein CAISESGQGLIF.

This chain connects TRBV19 to TRBJ1-5, with D uncertain. Per germline, CDR1 LNHDA and CDR2 SQIVND (reference sequence). V was cut by 7 bases and J by 7 bases, with 17 bases left in between. The CDR3 contains 14 residues. CDR3 bases: TGTGCCAGTACTCAGATCGGGGAATTCCAGCCCCAGCATTTT. Translating gives CASTQIGEFQPQHF.

This chain links TRBV11-2 with TRBJ1-1; no clear D gene. The V gene lost 2 bases and the J gene lost 1 base, with 5 bases spanning the gap. The germline V gene has CDR1 SGHAT and CDR2 FQNNGV. This CDR3 spans 13 amino acids. DNA of the CDR3: TGTGCCAGCAGCTTAAAGCGGAACACTGAAGCTTTCTTT. Its protein product is CASSLKRNTEAFF.

The CDR3 loop reads CASSTGYGANVLTF. The CDR3 DNA reads as TGCGCCAGCAGTACAGGGTATGGGGCCAACGTCCTGACTTTC. The rearrangement joins TRBV10-2 to TRBJ2-6, with TRBD1 as a possible D gene (6 bases). This CDR3 comprises 14 residues. Germline values: CDR1 WSHSY, CDR2 SAAADI. The V end lost 5 bases, the J end lost 3 bases, and 8 bases lay between the germline ends.

This clonotype was picked up many times. The chain combines TRBV7-9 with TRBJ2-2, with TRBD1 matching 7 bases. J gave up 4 bases and V 5 bases, and 10 bases lay outside the gene matches. Looked up from germline, CDR1 is SEHNR and CDR2 is FQNEAQ (reference sequence). The length of the CDR3 is 16 residues. The CDR3 region has the DNA TGTGCCAGCAGCCGGGACAGTGTCCCGGGCACCGGGGAGCTGTTTTTT. It encodes CASSRDSVPGTGELFF. The full variable domain, in which reference TRBV7-9 and TRBJ2-2 provide the parts outside the CDR3, is DTGVSQNPRHKITKRGQNVTFRCDPISEHNRLYWYRQTLGQGPEFLTYFQNEAQLEKSRLLSDRFSAERPKGSFSTLEIQRTEQGDSAMYLCASSRDSVPGTGELFFGEGSRLTVL.

This clonotype was counted many times. The chain recombines TRBV10-3 with TRBJ2-7, with 7 nucleotides matching TRBD2. CDR3 size: 14 residues. Germline V CDR1 and CDR2: ENHRY, SYGVKD. Trimming at V came to 6 bases and at J to 3 bases, leaving 8 bases not matched to a gene. The DNA of the CDR3 is TGTGCCATCAGGGATAGCGGGTCAGACTACGAGCAGTACTTC. Translating gives CAIRDSGSDYEQYF.